The sequence of this TCR beta chain was determined in a study of blood T cell repertoires in COVID-19. Study overall: COVID-19 samples, acute and convalescent, were from the United States, Italy and Spain. T cells, B-cell-depleted T cells, or PBMCs provided the cDNA or gDNA that served as material.

This clone has only a few counts. Methods used by the authors: Reference gene primer amplification gave nucleated cell count estimates. TCRdb keeps only in-frame clones here, not all; method: immunoSEQ multiplex PCR. V, J and clone size are taken as reported in that table, and D and trimming were inferred from the DNA itself. The sample contains about 330,000 clones, roughly 88% of which appear only once. Sequencing was done on a sample of PBMCs or T cells enriched from blood (not recorded which). The receptor was isolated from a young man who had recovered from COVID-19.

CDR3 DNA: TGTGCCAGCAGCCCCGAACATGGCGGGGAGCTGTTTTTT. Encoded protein: CASSPEHGGELFF. This chain links TRBV6-4 with TRBJ2-2; D is unresolved. The CDR3 extends over 13 amino acids. The V end lost 6 bases, the J end lost 7 bases, and 12 bases lay between the germline ends. Germline-derived CDR1 and CDR2 are MRHNA and SNTAGT.